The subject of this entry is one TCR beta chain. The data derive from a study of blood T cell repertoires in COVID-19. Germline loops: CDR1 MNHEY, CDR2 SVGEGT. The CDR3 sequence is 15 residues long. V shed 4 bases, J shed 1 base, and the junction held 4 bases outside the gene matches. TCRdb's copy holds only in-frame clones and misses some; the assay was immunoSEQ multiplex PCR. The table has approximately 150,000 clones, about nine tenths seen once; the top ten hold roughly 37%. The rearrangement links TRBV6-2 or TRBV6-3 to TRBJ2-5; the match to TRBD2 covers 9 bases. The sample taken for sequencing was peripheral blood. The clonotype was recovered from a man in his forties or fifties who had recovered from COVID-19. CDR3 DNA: TGTGCCAGCAGTTCCCTAGCGGGGATCCAAGAGACCCAGTACTTC. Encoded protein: CASSSLAGIQETQYF.